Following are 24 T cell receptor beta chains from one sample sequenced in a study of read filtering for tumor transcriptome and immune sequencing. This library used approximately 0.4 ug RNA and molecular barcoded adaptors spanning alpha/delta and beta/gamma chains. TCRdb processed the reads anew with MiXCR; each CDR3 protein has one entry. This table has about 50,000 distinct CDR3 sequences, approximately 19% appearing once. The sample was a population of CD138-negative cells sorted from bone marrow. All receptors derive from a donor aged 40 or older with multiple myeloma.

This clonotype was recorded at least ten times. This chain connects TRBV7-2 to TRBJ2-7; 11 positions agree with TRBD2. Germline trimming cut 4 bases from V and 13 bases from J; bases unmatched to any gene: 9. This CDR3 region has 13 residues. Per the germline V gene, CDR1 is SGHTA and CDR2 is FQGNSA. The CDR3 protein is CASSSPWTSGCYF. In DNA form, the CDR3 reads TGTGCCAGCAGCTCACCTTGGACTAGCGGGTGTTACTTC.

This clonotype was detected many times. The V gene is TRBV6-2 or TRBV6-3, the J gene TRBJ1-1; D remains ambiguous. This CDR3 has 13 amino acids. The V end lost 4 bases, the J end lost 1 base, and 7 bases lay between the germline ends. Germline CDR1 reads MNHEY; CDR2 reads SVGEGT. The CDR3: CASSFNANTEAFF. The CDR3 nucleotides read TGTGCCAGCAGTTTCAACGCGAACACTGAAGCTTTCTTT.

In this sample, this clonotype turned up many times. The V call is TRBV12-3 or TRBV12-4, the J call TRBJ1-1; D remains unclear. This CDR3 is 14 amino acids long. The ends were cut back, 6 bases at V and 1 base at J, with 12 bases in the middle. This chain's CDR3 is CASRPNSGNTEAFF. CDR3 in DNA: TGTGCCAGCAGACCAAACTCAGGGAACACTGAAGCTTTCTTT.

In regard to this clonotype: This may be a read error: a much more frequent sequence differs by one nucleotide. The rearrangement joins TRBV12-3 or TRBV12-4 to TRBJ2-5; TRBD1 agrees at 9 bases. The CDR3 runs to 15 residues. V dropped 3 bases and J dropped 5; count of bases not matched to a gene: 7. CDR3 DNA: TGTGCCAGCAGTTTTCCGACAGGGGGATGGGAGACCCAGTACTTC. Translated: CASSFPTGGWETQYF.

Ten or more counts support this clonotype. The CDR3 spells CATSDLSPGAADTQYF. CDR3 nucleotide sequence: TGTGCCACCAGTGATTTGAGTCCTGGCGCCGCAGATACGCAGTATTTT. The chain links TRBV24-1 to TRBJ2-3; no clear D. The V end lost 0 bases, the J end lost 4 bases, and 13 bases lay between the germline ends. This CDR3 is built from 16 residues. Germline V CDR1 and CDR2: KGHDR, SFDVKD.

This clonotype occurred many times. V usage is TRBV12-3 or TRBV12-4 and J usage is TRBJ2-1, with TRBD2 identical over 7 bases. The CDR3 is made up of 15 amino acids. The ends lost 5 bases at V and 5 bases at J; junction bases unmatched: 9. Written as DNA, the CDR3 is TGTGCCAGCAGTCCAGTTGGTGCGGGGGACAATGAGCAGTTCTTC. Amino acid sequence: CASSPVGAGDNEQFF.

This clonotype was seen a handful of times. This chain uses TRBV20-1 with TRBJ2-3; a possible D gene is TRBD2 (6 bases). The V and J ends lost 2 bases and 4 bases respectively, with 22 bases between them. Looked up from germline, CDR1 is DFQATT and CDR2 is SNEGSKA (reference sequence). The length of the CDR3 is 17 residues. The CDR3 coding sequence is TGCAGTGCTAGAAAAGCGTCTATCCGCGGGATCCCAGATACGCAGTATTTT. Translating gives CSARKASIRGIPDTQYF.

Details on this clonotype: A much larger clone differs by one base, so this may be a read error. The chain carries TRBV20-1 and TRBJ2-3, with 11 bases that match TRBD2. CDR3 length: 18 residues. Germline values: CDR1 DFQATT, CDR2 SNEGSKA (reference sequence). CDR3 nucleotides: TGCAGTGCTACCCGACTAGCGGGAACCTCAAAGAGCACAGCTACGCAGTATTTT. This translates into CSATRLAGTSKSTATQYF.

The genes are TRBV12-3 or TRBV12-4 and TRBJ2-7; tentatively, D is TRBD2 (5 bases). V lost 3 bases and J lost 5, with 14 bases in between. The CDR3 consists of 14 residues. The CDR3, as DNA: TGTGCCAGCAGTTTGGTGGGAGTGTCCCACGAGCAGTACTTC. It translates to CASSLVGVSHEQYF.

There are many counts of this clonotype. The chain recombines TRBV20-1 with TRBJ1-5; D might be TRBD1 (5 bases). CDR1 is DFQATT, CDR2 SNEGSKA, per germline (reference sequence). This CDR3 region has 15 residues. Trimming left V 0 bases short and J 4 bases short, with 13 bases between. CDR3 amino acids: CSARDGGPANQPQHF. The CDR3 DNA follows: TGCAGTGCTAGAGACGGGGGTCCGGCAAATCAGCCCCAGCATTTT.

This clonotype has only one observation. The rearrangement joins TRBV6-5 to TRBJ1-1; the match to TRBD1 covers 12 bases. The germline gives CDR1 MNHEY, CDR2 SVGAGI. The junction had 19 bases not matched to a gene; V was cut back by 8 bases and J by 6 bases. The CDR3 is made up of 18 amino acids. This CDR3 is CASCRAPGQGAVDAEAFF. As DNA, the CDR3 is TGTGCCAGCTGCCGAGCGCCGGGACAGGGGGCGGTTGACGCTGAAGCTTTCTTT.

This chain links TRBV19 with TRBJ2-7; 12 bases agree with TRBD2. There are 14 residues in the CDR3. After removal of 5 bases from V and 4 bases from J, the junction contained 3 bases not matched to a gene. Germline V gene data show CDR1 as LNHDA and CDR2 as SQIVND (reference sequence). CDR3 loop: CASSLLAGGYEQYF. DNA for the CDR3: TGTGCCAGTAGTTTACTAGCGGGAGGTTACGAGCAGTACTTC.

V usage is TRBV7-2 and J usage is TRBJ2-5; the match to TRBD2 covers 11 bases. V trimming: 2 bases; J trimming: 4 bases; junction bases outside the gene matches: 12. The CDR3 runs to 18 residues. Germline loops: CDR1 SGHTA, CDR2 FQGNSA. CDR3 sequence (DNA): TGTGCCAGCAGCTTAACGAGATTCACTAGCGGGAGCCCAGAGACCCAGTACTTC. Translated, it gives CASSLTRFTSGSPETQYF.

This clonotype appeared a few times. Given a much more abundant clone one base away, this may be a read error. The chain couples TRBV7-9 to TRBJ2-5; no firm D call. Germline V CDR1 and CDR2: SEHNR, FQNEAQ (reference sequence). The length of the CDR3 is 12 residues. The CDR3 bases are TGTGCCAGCAGCTTACTCCAAGAGACCCGGTACTTC. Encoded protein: CASSLLQETRYF.

The CDR3 loop reads CATGTSSPNRQFF. The CDR3 DNA reads TGTGCCACCGGGACTAGCAGTCCCAATAGGCAGTTCTTC. The chain employs TRBV10-3 and TRBJ2-1, with 9 bases aligning to TRBD2. Per germline, CDR1 ENHRY and CDR2 SYGVKD. This CDR3 region has 13 residues. Trimming at V came to 10 bases and at J to 12 bases, leaving 13 bases not matched to a gene.

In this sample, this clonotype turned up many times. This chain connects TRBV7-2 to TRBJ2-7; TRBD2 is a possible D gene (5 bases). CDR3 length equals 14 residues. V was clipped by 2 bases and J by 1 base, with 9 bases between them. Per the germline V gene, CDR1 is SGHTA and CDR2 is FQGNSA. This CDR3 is CASSLLAGSYEQYF. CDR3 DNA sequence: TGTGCCAGCAGCTTACTAGCTGGGTCCTACGAGCAGTACTTC.

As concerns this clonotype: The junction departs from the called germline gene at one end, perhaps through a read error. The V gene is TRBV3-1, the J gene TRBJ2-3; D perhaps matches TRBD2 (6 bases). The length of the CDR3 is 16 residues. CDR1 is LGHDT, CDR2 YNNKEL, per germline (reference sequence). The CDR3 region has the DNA TGTGCCGGCAGCCTCAGAACTAGCAGGAGCACAGATACGCAGTATTTT. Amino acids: CAGSLRTSRSTDTQYF.

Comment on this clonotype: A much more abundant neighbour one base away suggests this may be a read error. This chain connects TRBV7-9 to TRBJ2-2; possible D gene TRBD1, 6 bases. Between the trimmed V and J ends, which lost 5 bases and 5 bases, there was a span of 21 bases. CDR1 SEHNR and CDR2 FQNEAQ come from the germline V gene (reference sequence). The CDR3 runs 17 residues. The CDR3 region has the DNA TGTGCCAGCAGCAACCGGGACAAGGGGCGCGGAACCGGGGAGCTGTTTTTT. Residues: CASSNRDKGRGTGELFF.

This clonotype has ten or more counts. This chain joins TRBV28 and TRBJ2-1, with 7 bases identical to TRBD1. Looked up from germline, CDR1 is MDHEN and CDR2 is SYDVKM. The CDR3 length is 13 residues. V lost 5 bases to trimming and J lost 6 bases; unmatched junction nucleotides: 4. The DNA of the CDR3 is TGTGCCAGCAGTGGGGGACAGCCCAATGAGCAGTTCTTC. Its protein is CASSGGQPNEQFF.

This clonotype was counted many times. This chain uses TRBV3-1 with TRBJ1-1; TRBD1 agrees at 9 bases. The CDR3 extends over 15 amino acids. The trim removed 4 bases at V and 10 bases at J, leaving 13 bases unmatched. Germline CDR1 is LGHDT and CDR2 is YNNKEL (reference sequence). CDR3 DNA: TGTGCCAGCAGCCTTCAAACAGGGGGCGGATTGGGAGCTTTCTTT. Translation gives CASSLQTGGGLGAFF.

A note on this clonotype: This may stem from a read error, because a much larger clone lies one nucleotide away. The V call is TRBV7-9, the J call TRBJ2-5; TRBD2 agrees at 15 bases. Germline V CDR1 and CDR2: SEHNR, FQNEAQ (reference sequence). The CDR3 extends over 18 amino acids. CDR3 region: CVSSLPRTSGREWETQYF. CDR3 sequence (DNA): TGTGTCAGCAGCTTACCAAGGACTAGCGGGAGGGAGTGGGAGACCCAGTACTTC.

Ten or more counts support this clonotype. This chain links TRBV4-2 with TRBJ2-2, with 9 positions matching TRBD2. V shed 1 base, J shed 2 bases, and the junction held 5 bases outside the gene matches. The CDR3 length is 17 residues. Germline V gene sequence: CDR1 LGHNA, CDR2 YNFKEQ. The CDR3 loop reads CASSQGLAGPNTGELFF. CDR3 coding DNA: TGTGCCAGCAGCCAAGGTCTAGCGGGGCCAAACACCGGGGAGCTGTTTTTT.

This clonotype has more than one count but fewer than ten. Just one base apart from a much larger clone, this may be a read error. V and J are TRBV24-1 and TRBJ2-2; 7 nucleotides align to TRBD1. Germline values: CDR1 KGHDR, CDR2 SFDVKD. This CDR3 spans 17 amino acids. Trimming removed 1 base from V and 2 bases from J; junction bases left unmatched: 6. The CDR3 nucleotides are TGTGCCACCAGTGATTTAAGAGGGACAGCCAACACCGGGGAGCTGTTTTTT. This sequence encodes CATSDLRGTANTGELFF.

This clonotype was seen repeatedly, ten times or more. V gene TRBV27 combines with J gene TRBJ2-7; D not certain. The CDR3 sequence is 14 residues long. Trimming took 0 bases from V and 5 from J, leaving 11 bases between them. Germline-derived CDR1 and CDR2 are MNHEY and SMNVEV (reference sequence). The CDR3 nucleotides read TGTGCCAGCAGTTTATCTGGAGTTACCCACGAGCAGTACTTC. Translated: CASSLSGVTHEQYF.